This T cell receptor (beta chain) was profiled in a study of shared clonotypes between healthy human individuals. Points from the study as a whole: When naive CD4 clonotypes were compared across a handful of donors, approximately 4.9% were shared.

Under the authors' procedure: ImmunoSEQ output lacked quality scores and full-length reads, limiting matched filtering. Using immunoSEQ multiplex PCR, the repertoire was profiled, and TCRdb retains in-frame clones only, with some absent. The DNA was the basis for D and trimming; V, J and clone size are from that table. The sample lists over a million clones; around 97% were seen once. Germline values: CDR1 GTSNPN, CDR2 SVGIG (reference sequence). This CDR3 spans 11 amino acids. V was trimmed by 4 bases and J by 7 bases, leaving 8 bases between them. Comment on this clone: Its antigen remains unidentified.

The material sequenced was naive CD4+ T cells sorted from blood. As to subset: CD45RA+ positively selected. This sequence joins TRBV30 and TRBJ2-1; a possible D gene is TRBD2 (5 bases). This sequence originates from a young man in good health. This chain's CDR3 is CAWNGNNEQFF. The CDR3 nucleotides read TGTGCCTGGAACGGGAATAATGAGCAGTTCTTC.